This T cell receptor beta chain was observed in a study of cytomegalovirus exposure and HLA in healthy donors (dated by TCRdb to between 2016 and 2019). For the wider study: An earlier analysis of approximately 640 of the donors reported 276 Gb of sequence data and 117 million unique TCR beta sequences from about 200 million T cells. Using immunosequencing, the study profiled T cell repertoires from 500 to 800 subjects and related those repertoires to cytomegalovirus serostatus. Among 300 to 500 genotyped donors of the cohort, an average of roughly 230,000 unique TCR beta nucleotide sequences was sequenced per donor, of which about 19% were non-productive. Roughly 320 gigabases of sequencing data and approximately 92 million unique TCR sequences made up an early release that covered about 640 HLA-typed donors. The genetic ancestry cluster associated with self-reported Caucasian donors included 81% of the 398 genotyped donors. Donor age, sex, ethnicity and CMV serostatus were collected together with the repertoire data. A handful of DR-DQ haplotypes were handled as single units for association and clustering because linkage in the cohort was strong. In a later analysis, previously published TCR beta repertoires from 666 donors were re-analyzed and high-resolution HLA genotyping was added so that TCR occurrence patterns could be studied. The study aimed to test whether cataloging public T cell receptors could reveal signatures of past pathogen exposure. In the later analysis, no new phenotypic data were used to find candidate immune exposures; instead, reliance was placed on TCR beta sequences and their occurrence across donors. All discovery cohort repertoires had been generated using a single sequencing platform. An earlier analysis of several hundred of the donors applied high-throughput TCR beta sequencing to assess whether each TCR beta V gene segment acted as functional or pseudogenic. Both class I and class II loci were covered by HLA typing, at four-digit resolution. To predict cytomegalovirus infection status, the study combined high-throughput TCR immunosequencing, statistical association of individual TCRs with disease status, and machine learning. A later genetic analysis used genome-wide SNP genotypes for about 55% of the 666 donors, treating that subset as a discovery cohort. Typing coverage differed by locus: A, B, C, DRB1 and DQB1 were typed in roughly 620-640 donors, DQA1 in about 500, DPA1 in 600 to 610, and DPB1 in 472. Along with the 666-subject first cohort, a separate validation cohort of some 130 different subjects was used. Beyond this particular receptor, the publication reports: The classifier was reported to diagnose cytomegalovirus status with high specificity and sensitivity in both the original cohort and the validation cohort. A later analysis found that TCR association rates varied across HLA loci, with DRB1 alleles showing the most associated TCRs and HLA-C alleles the fewest. Because some donors lacked HLA typing at each locus, the association tests relied only on the typed subset. A cluster of highly shared sequence variants was judged likely to represent a technical artifact of the sequencing pipeline. The cohort was sequenced for TCR beta chains only, and without alpha or paired-chain data the features that could be detected were limited. The earlier analysis of approximately 540 of the donors excluded 15 to 20 rarely observed V segments, including chromosome 9 orphons, because counts were too low. Some IMGT-functional V segments, including TRBV6-2 and TRBV6-3, could not be told apart with the 87-base-pair reads, so those segments were excluded. A later analysis associated 15,000 or so TCR beta sequences with specific HLA alleles at a false discovery rate of 0.05. According to a later analysis, parvovirus B19, influenza, CMV and Epstein-Barr virus appeared linked to several top co-occurrence clusters. For the cohort, immune exposure information was limited to CMV serostatus. An association between a missense DCLRE1C variant and V-gene and J-gene trimming of TCR beta chains was found in a later genetic analysis and replicated in an independent cohort. Roughly uniform sequencing depth across donors was assumed in presence/absence analyses, although this assumption may not hold. A few of the identified cytomegalovirus-associated TCR beta chains were confirmed in vitro to be specific for cytomegalovirus antigens. A total of fewer than 200 TCR beta chains were listed by the study as associated with cytomegalovirus. According to the authors, the approach could potentially be generalized to other disease states and immunological phenotypes. According to a later analysis, most CMV-associated TCR beta chains appeared to be HLA-restricted, and the HLA associations seemed to be driven largely by CMV exposure. A later analysis found that HLA-associated TCR beta chains were more clonally expanded and had lower generation probabilities than equally common non-associated chains. Linkage disequilibrium might explain the correlated functional status among segregating V segments, but an unknown experimental factor could not be excluded. In a later genetic analysis, fewer N-insertions in productive TCRs were reported among donors in an Asian-associated ancestry cluster than the roughly 700-donor mean. When HLA alleles, especially DR and DQ, strongly co-occurred, TCR associations were difficult to assign to individual alleles. Most TCR sequences were seen in very few donors, while some public TCRs were found in many individuals. A further reported finding was that TCR beta sequences accurately predicted the HLA-A and HLA-B alleles for most subjects in the first cohort. In an earlier analysis of several hundred of the donors, most TCR beta V segments were observed in productive rearrangements about 90% or about 30% of the time, broadly matching IMGT annotations.

The method was the immunoSEQ multiplex PCR assay. For the multiplex PCR, a mixture combining 60 forward primers for TCR Vbeta segments and 13 reverse primers for TCR Jbeta segments was used. The CDR3 region of rearranged TCR beta genes was amplified from genomic DNA with a multiplex PCR assay. On the Illumina HiSeq System, the amplified TCR beta libraries were sequenced as 87-base-pair reads. Turning to the authors' computational methods: A later analysis counted approximately 76 million unique TCR beta chains across the 666 repertoires, and 10 million to 12 million of these chains were shared by at least two donors. To remove PCR and sequencing errors, raw reads were error-corrected and collapsed into unique sequences using a nearest-neighbor algorithm that merged closely related sequences. To assign V, D and J gene segments, CDR3 sequences were aligned to IMGT reference sequences. For a sequence to be retained, at least a six-nucleotide match to both a V gene segment and a J gene segment was required. A rearrangement was called productive if the CDR3 had no stop codons and remained in frame with V and J, and every other rearrangement was called non-productive. CDR3 was defined according to IMGT convention as the region running from the second conserved V-encoded cysteine to the conserved J-encoded phenylalanine. The earlier analysis of about 500 of the donors excluded sequences that lacked an unambiguous match to a single V gene segment. An earlier analysis of around 600 of the donors classified V segments as functional when productive rearrangements were above 56.7% and as segregating when the standard deviation between donors was above 5%. To diagnose cytomegalovirus status from the catalog of TCR beta chain sequences, a statistical classification framework was built. In a later analysis, V and J genes were assigned by comparing TCR nucleotide sequences against IMGT/GENE-DB human TR gene sequences. Using the TCRdist pipeline, a later analysis assigned CDR3 sequences along with most-parsimonious VDJ recombination scenarios. In a later analysis, every TCR beta chain was defined by the combination of its CDR3 amino acid sequence and its V-gene family, and reads without a unique V-gene family were dropped. To address suspected cross-contamination and a sequencing artifact, a later analysis removed approximately 600 highly shared, low-generation-probability nucleotide sequences. A later analysis calculated a clonal expansion index for each public chain from normalized within-repertoire ranks of inferred template counts. In a later analysis, generation probabilities were computed using a VDJ recombination model fitted to out-of-frame rearrangements, and the results were checked against IGoR. In a later analysis, hypergeometric tests were used to score TCR-TCR, TCR-HLA and TCR-CMV co-occurrence, with a repertoire-size bias correction applied to TCR pairs. A later analysis estimated false discovery rates by permuting HLA or CMV assignments 20 times. In a later analysis, co-occurring TCRs were grouped with DBSCAN, and TCRdist sequence similarity was added when clustering was performed within HLA-allele-positive subsets. Repertoires with fewer than 30,000 or more than 120,000 public chains were left out of co-occurrence clustering, as were a handful of repertoires with anomalous nucleotide sharing. TCRdb holds this immuneACCESS table with in-frame rearrangements only. Some clones are missing; in checked studies, unresolved V genes explain under half, and the rest has no known cause. That table supplies the V and J calls and clone size; D and trimming were determined from the DNA. The sample data list 200,000 to 250,000 clones, and roughly 84% of these were observed just once. The biggest ten clones account for 1.5% to 2% of the sample.

In total, approximately 610 healthy bone marrow donors made up the cohort. At the time of sampling, all cohort members were nominally healthy, though unrecorded immune exposures were likely present. The donor tested CMV seronegative, placing the donor among the 350 to 400 seronegative members of the cohort. A peripheral blood sample was collected from each donor, and TCR beta sequencing was performed on peripheral blood mononuclear cells. The Qiagen DNeasy Blood Extraction Kit was used to extract genomic DNA from the blood cell samples. The CDR3 spans 18 residues, from the cysteine through the phenylalanine. CDR3 DNA only is kept here, 54 bases in frame from base 1. As regards this clone: Its antigen remains undetermined. No much larger clone exists at a distance of one base, and base qualities are not known.

Rearrangement joined TRBV21-1 to TRBJ1-5; TRBD1 was called by the table and not checked on the DNA. TRBV21-1 is a listed pseudogene. Material for sequencing was PBMCs. This sequence was found in a man aged 45 to 65 in good health and CMV-seronegative. For the CDR3, the sequence is CASSKGGRGEMGDQPQHF. The bases are TGTGCCAGCAGCAAAGGGGGCAGGGGAGAGATGGGGGATCAGCCCCAGCATTTT.